The 16 T cell receptor beta chains below come from one sample, sequenced in a study of OX40 agonist ivuxolimab in advanced cancers. Repertoires were generated with immunoSEQ multiplex PCR, while TCRdb's copy carries only in-frame clones and drops some. The data show roughly 80,000 clones, with about nine tenths seen just once and less than 8% held by the top ten. This sample comprised CD4+ or CD8+ T cells sorted from blood, obtained in a trial of the OX40 agonist ivuxolimab. These receptors were taken from an adult with an advanced solid tumor such as melanoma, head and neck, liver or kidney cancer.

The chain joins TRBV5-1 to TRBJ1-4, with 7 bases aligning to TRBD1. Trimming took 4 bases from V and 6 from J; bases not matched to a gene: 15. The germline CDR1 and CDR2 sequences are SGHRS and YFSETQ. The CDR3 sequence is 17 residues long. The chain's CDR3 is CASSPPGGVMMHEKLFF. CDR3 nucleotide sequence: TGCGCCAGCAGCCCCCCAGGGGGAGTAATGATGCATGAAAAACTGTTTTTT.

The chain is built from TRBV12-5 and TRBJ1-2; 9 bases align to TRBD1. V trimming: 3 bases; J trimming: 3 bases; junction bases outside the gene matches: 5. The CDR3 consists of 15 residues. CDR1 and CDR2 (germline): LGHNT, FRNRAP. In nucleotides, the CDR3 is TGTGCTAGTGGTTTATCCGACAGGGGGTACTATGGCTACACCTTC. Residues: CASGLSDRGYYGYTF.

The V gene is TRBV19, the J gene TRBJ2-3; TRBD1 is a possible D gene (6 bases). This CDR3 region has 17 residues. With 7 bases removed from V and 4 bases from J, the gap between germline ends came to 24 bases. Germline V lookup: CDR1 LNHDA, CDR2 SQIVND (reference sequence). The CDR3 bases are TGTGCCAGTAACTCTCAGACAGGACGGCCGGTGCCAGATACGCAGTATTTT. This gives the protein CASNSQTGRPVPDTQYF.

The rearrangement links TRBV7-2 to TRBJ1-3; D is undetermined. Per the germline V gene, CDR1 is SGHTA and CDR2 is FQGNSA. The V gene lost 1 base and the J gene lost 0 bases, with 7 bases spanning the gap. The CDR3 sequence is 15 residues long. This CDR3 reads CASSLGITSGNTIYF. The CDR3 DNA sequence: TGTGCCAGCAGCTTAGGAATCACCTCTGGAAACACCATATATTTT.

The CDR3 is CASSEGGLVNQPQHF. For the CDR3, the DNA is TGCGCCAGCAGTGAAGGCGGTCTTGTCAATCAGCCCCAGCATTTT. The rearrangement uses TRBV5-1 and TRBJ1-5; D remains unclear. Between the trimmed V and J ends, which lost 5 bases and 3 bases, there was a span of 15 bases. The CDR3 has 15 residues. CDR1 SGHRS and CDR2 YFSETQ come from the germline V gene. Variable domain in full (rest from reference TRBV5-1 and TRBJ1-5): KAGVTQTPRYLIKTRGQQVTLSCSPISGHRSVSWYQQTPGQGLQFLFEYFSETQRNKGNFPGRFSGRQFSNSRSEMNVSTLELGDSALYLCASSEGGLVNQPQHFGDGTRLSIL.

The CDR3 here is CASSRDPEDTQYF. The CDR3 region has the DNA TGCGCCAGCAGCCGGGACCCTGAAGATACGCAGTATTTT. The V and J genes are TRBV5-1 and TRBJ2-3, with D perhaps assigned TRBD1 or TRBD2 (5 bases each). The CDR3 has 13 residues. The V gene lost 4 bases and the J gene lost 5 bases, with 11 bases spanning the gap. Germline V gene data show CDR1 as SGHRS and CDR2 as YFSETQ. The entire variable domain, with the rest obtained from reference TRBV5-1 and TRBJ2-3, is as follows: KAGVTQTPRYLIKTRGQQVTLSCSPISGHRSVSWYQQTPGQGLQFLFEYFSETQRNKGNFPGRFSGRQFSNSRSEMNVSTLELGDSALYLCASSRDPEDTQYFGPGTRLTVL.

DNA for the CDR3: TGTGCCAGCAGCGTGAGCTCGGGACAGGGCAAAGAGCAGTACTTC. This codes for CASSVSSGQGKEQYF. This chain connects TRBV7-6 to TRBJ2-7, with TRBD1 matching 9 bases. The V and J ends lost 5 bases and 7 bases, in that order; junction bases with no gene match: 12. Germline CDR1 and CDR2: SGHVS and FNYEAQ. The CDR3 extends over 15 amino acids.

The V and J genes are TRBV18 and TRBJ1-1; D not certain. Germline V CDR1 and CDR2: KGHSH, LQKENI. Trimming cost V 3 bases and J 6 bases, with 11 bases left between them. CDR3 length equals 13 residues. CDR3: CASSPLLGPEAFF. The CDR3 nucleotides read TGTGCCAGCTCACCCTTGCTTGGGCCTGAAGCTTTCTTT.

The rearrangement links TRBV9 to TRBJ2-1; 15 bases line up with TRBD2. The V segment lost 3 bases and the J segment 7 bases; nucleotides outside the gene matches: 2. The length of the CDR3 is 15 residues. Germline V gene data show CDR1 as SGDLS and CDR2 as YYNGEE. Here the CDR3 DNA reads TGTGCCAGCAGCGCTGGACTAGCGGGAGGGAATGAGCAGTTCTTC. Its protein is CASSAGLAGGNEQFF.

This clone has a single count. Different DNA sequences within this sample yield the same CDR3. The chain joins TRBV28 to TRBJ2-7, with 7 bases fitting TRBD1. The V gene end was trimmed by 5 bases and the J gene end by 5 bases; junction bases not matched to a gene: 6. This CDR3 region has 13 residues. Germline V gene sequence: CDR1 MDHEN, CDR2 SYDVKM. The CDR3 nucleotides read TGTGCCAGCAGTAGGACAGGTCTGGACGAGCAGTACTTC. Amino acid sequence: CASSRTGLDEQYF.

This sequence joins TRBV7-3 and TRBJ2-5, with D perhaps matching TRBD2 (5 bases). Germline V gene data show CDR1 as SGHTA and CDR2 as FQGTGA. The CDR3 consists of 15 residues. Trimming removed 5 bases from V and 4 bases from J, with 17 bases in between. CDR3 DNA: TGTGCCAGCAGCCCAAGGATGGGAAGCGGAGAGACCCAGTACTTC. Amino acid sequence: CASSPRMGSGETQYF.

The rearrangement links TRBV5-1 to TRBJ2-5; D possibly uses TRBD1 or TRBD2 (5 bases each). CDR3 length: 14 residues. V was cut by 4 bases and J by 5 bases, with 15 bases left in between. CDR1 SGHRS and CDR2 YFSETQ come from the germline V gene. The CDR3 loop reads CASSPGSPQETQYF. As DNA, the CDR3 is TGCGCCAGCAGCCCAGGGAGTCCGCAGGAGACCCAGTACTTC. Supplemented by reference TRBV5-1 and TRBJ2-5, the full variable domain reads KAGVTQTPRYLIKTRGQQVTLSCSPISGHRSVSWYQQTPGQGLQFLFEYFSETQRNKGNFPGRFSGRQFSNSRSEMNVSTLELGDSALYLCASSPGSPQETQYFGPGTRLLVL.

The rearrangement joins TRBV18 to TRBJ2-1; D is possibly TRBD1 (5 bases). The CDR3 contains 14 residues. The germline V and J ends were trimmed by 2 bases and 7 bases, with 12 bases remaining between them. CDR1 is KGHSH, CDR2 LQKENI, per germline. The CDR3 bases are TGTGCCAGCTCACCAACGGCAGGGTGGAATGAGCAGTTCTTC. Its translation is CASSPTAGWNEQFF. Looking up the rest from reference TRBV18 and TRBJ2-1 gives the full variable domain: NAGVMQNPRHLVRRRGQEARLRCSPMKGHSHVYWYRQLPEEGLKFMVYLQKENIIDESGMPKERFSAEFPKEGPSILRIQQVVRGDSAAYFCASSPTAGWNEQFFGPGTRLTVL.

The V call is TRBV6-1, the J call TRBJ1-5, with 7 bases lining up with TRBD1. Germline CDR1 reads MNHNS; CDR2 reads SASEGT. CDR3 length equals 14 residues. J was trimmed by 7 bases and V by 6 bases; bases with no gene match: 9. The DNA for the CDR3 is TGTGCCAGCAGCCCCGACAGGGTTGGCCAGCCCCAGCATTTT. Amino acids: CASSPDRVGQPQHF.

The table lists this clone with a count of one. The chain recombines TRBV5-4 with TRBJ1-6; TRBD1 is a possible D gene (5 bases). V was pared by 5 bases and J by 7 bases, with 7 bases between. CDR1 is SGHNT, CDR2 YYREEE, per germline (reference sequence). This CDR3 comprises 12 residues. The CDR3 reads CASRGGNSPLHF. CDR3 nucleotides: TGTGCCAGCAGGGGGGGGAATTCACCCCTCCACTTT. The full variable domain, completed using reference TRBV5-4 and TRBJ1-6, is ETGVTQSPTHLIKTRGQQVTLRCSSQSGHNTVSWYQQALGQGPQFIFQYYREEENGRGNFPPRFSGLQFPNYSSELNVNALELDDSALYLCASRGGNSPLHFGNGTRLTVT.

V is TRBV28 and J is TRBJ2-7, with 7 bases fitting TRBD1. The junction had 2 bases not matched to a gene; V was cut back by 6 bases and J by 0 bases. Per germline, CDR1 MDHEN and CDR2 SYDVKM. The CDR3 is made up of 13 amino acids. CDR3 region: CASSRQGSYEQYF. CDR3 DNA sequence: TGTGCCAGCAGCCGACAGGGCTCCTACGAGCAGTACTTC.